This entry features one T cell receptor beta chain sequence. Its specificity is unknown. This specimen comes from a study of vaccination effects on CD4 cells after COVID-19. Findings and limits, study-wide: Late in the post-vaccination period, infection-induced and vaccine-induced clones underwent marked clonal contraction.

The CDR3 is 17 residues long. Looked up from germline, CDR1 is SGDLS and CDR2 is YYNGEE. V shed 3 bases, J shed 0 bases, and the junction held 3 bases outside the gene matches. Only in-frame clones appear in the TCRdb table, and some are missing; sequencing was by immunoSEQ multiplex PCR. The sample lists under 45,000 clones, more than 65% occurring once. Sequencing was preceded by expansion of antigen-specific CD4+ T cells with viral peptide pools in the ViraFEST assay. Scientists isolated CD4+ T cells after an approximately 9-day culture period ended. Testing of the vaccine recipients showed negative nucleocapsid antibodies and no prior SARS-CoV-2 infection. Each culture well received some 1.9 million PBMC. These cells were then cultured in IMDM with roughly 9.8 IU/ml IL-2 and 7.5 to 10 ug/ml peptides. Half-medium exchanges with IL-2 medium took place on days 3 and 7.

Here the sequenced sample was CD4+ T cells from PBMCs cultured with HCoV-NL63 spike peptides, taken before COVID-19 vaccination. The receptor was isolated from a human donor who received a COVID-19 vaccine. The chain uses TRBV9 and TRBJ2-5; 15 positions match TRBD2. CDR3 amino acids: CASSDGLAGGDQETQYF. CDR3 DNA sequence: TGTGCCAGCAGCGACGGACTAGCGGGGGGGGACCAAGAGACCCAGTACTTC.